This T cell receptor beta chain was obtained from a study of cytomegalovirus exposure and HLA in healthy donors. Whole-study results and caveats: Usually a TCR sequence was rare, but some public TCRs were found in many donors. The study reported that TCR beta sequences accurately predicted HLA-A and HLA-B alleles in most subjects.

Germline values: CDR1 GTSNPN, CDR2 SVGIG (reference sequence). V lost 3 bases and J 2 bases, leaving 10 bases between the germline ends. The CDR3 sequence is 13 residues long. Regarding this clone: The antigen is not known.

Vbeta (60) and Jbeta (13) primers were used in the PCR. Clones were read by immunoSEQ multiplex PCR, and TCRdb kept only the in-frame ones, dropping some. Here the sample spans 150,000 to 180,000 clones, about 80% being singletons. The sample taken for sequencing was PBMCs. V and J are TRBV30 and TRBJ2-5; no reliable D call. The source of this sequence is a woman aged 40 to 50 in good health and CMV-seronegative. The CDR3 here is CAWSPGSQETQYF. The CDR3 nucleotides are TGTGCCTGGAGCCCAGGATCTCAAGAGACCCAGTACTTC.